This T cell receptor delta chain derives from a study of gamma-delta chains in newborns, infants, children. For the study at large: Innate gammadelta T cells reportedly expand polyclonally right after birth, driven by microbial exposure, per the title.

TCRdb made new clone calls on the reads using CATT. The table includes about 11,000 delta-chain clones, about 8.6% detected once. The V segment lost 4 bases and the J segment 0 bases; nucleotides outside the gene matches: 10. The CDR3 contains 17 residues. Germline lookup yields CDR1 TSWWSYY and CDR2 QGS. This clone showed up just a few times. Sequencing used blood. This TCR was sampled from a child who was a newborn, infant or young child, either healthy, febrile or measles-vaccinated (not recorded which). The chain uses TRDV1 and TRDJ1; TRDD3 aligns across 8 bases. CDR3 DNA sequence: TGTGCTCTTGGGGCCGGCTATGGGGGATGCTACACCGATAAACTCATCTTT. Its translation: CALGAGYGGCYTDKLIF.